This entry describes one T cell receptor beta chain. This sample is part of a study of cytomegalovirus exposure and HLA in healthy donors. PCR involved 60 Vbeta and 13 Jbeta primers. Method: immunoSEQ multiplex PCR; TCRdb's copy keeps in-frame clones and lacks some. The table shows some 130,000 clones, with more than 80% occurring only once. V shed 2 bases and J 5 bases; nucleotides not matched to a gene: 6. Germline CDR1 reads MDHEN; CDR2 reads SYDVKM. CDR3 length: 14 amino acids. The TCR was taken from a young man in good health and CMV-seronegative. The rearrangement joins TRBV28 to TRBJ2-7, with TRBD2 identical over 7 bases. The sequencing sample was made of PBMCs. CDR3 residues: CASSLAGAMNEQYF. The DNA for the CDR3 is TGTGCCAGCAGTTTAGCGGGAGCGATGAACGAGCAGTACTTC.